This TCR beta chain stems from a study of graft-versus-host responses after intestinal transplantation. Looking at the study overall: The whole recipient group had anti-thymocyte globulin induction followed by tacrolimus and steroids for around 3 years.

Comments on this clone: Its antigen is currently unknown.

TCRdb's copy holds only in-frame clones and misses some; the assay was immunoSEQ multiplex PCR. Of around 99,000 clones listed, roughly 86% were seen once; the top ten hold about 0.73%. Study observations and caveats: Circulating GvH clones peaking coincided with falling HvG clones soon after transplant.

The CDR3 runs 13 residues. In germline, CDR1 is SGHRS, CDR2 YFSETQ. V dropped 0 bases and J dropped 1 base, with 4 bases sitting between them. Sequencing was performed on unstimulated CD4+ T cells sorted from spleen or lymph node cells, taken before transplant. The genes are TRBV5-1 and TRBJ1-2; no clear D gene. The clonotype was recovered from a human donor who was the organ donor for an intestinal transplant. The CDR3 here is CASSLDSNYGYTF. Written as DNA, the CDR3 is TGCGCCAGCAGCTTGGACAGTAACTATGGCTACACCTTC.